What follows describes a single T cell receptor (beta chain). Its antigen is unidentified. The V gene's germline CDR1 is SGHVS and CDR2 FQNEAQ. This CDR3 spans 16 amino acids. V was clipped by 1 base and J by 0 bases, with 12 bases between them. This record comes from a study of shared clonotypes between healthy human individuals. Study-wide context: Sampling drew on donors who were a couple of women and a few men aged 18 to 49.

Measured with immunoSEQ multiplex PCR; TCRdb has only the in-frame clones, and not every one. The table shows 95,000 to 120,000 clones, with around 68% occurring only once. Whole-study results and caveats: Approximately 4.6% of naive CD4 clonotypes were common to a handful of donors.

Material: memory CD8+ T cells sorted from blood. As to subset: CD45RO+ cells pooled with CCR7-negative TemRA cells. The origin of this receptor is a woman in her twenties or thirties in good health. The V and J genes are TRBV7-8 and TRBJ2-5; perhaps TRBD1 as D (5 bases). The CDR3 loop is CASSLVAGNYQETQYF. CDR3 sequence (DNA): TGTGCCAGCAGCTTAGTGGCAGGGAATTACCAAGAGACCCAGTACTTC.